Listed below are T cell receptor beta chains from one sample, sequenced in a study of Tregs in tolerant kidney transplant recipients. Libraries were prepared by immunoSEQ multiplex PCR; TCRdb keeps only in-frame clonotypes and omits some of them. The sample includes 74,000 or so clones, more than 85% of them seen just once. The specimen comprised CD4+ T cells from blood (PBMCs), sampled 24 months after the transplant. Receptors originate from a human patient who received a combined kidney and bone marrow transplant. Some T cells may be the graft donor's. CDR3s include the opening cysteine and the closing phenylalanine or tryptophan. The D gene is left open where the match is weak. The size entry is marked missing in some rows and otherwise reads once, few, many or a size class.

d_gene	v_gene	abundance	j_gene	CDR3nt	CDR3aa
TRBD2	TRBV6-6	-	TRBJ2-5	TGTGCCAGCAGTCTCCAGAAGGCGGGGGTTGAGACCCAGTACTTC	CASSLQKAGVETQYF
-	TRBV6-1	-	TRBJ2-7	TGTGCCAGCACCCCCGGAGGGACAGTCGCCTACGAGCAGTACTTC	CASTPGGTVAYEQYF
TRBD1	TRBV11-1	-	TRBJ2-7	TGTGCCAGCAGCTTAGCCGGGACAGCTTCCCACGAGCAGTACTTC	CASSLAGTASHEQYF
TRBD1	TRBV19	-	TRBJ1-6	TGTGCCAGTAGTATCACAGGGGCGAATTCCCCCCTCCACTTT	CASSITGANSPLHF
TRBD1	TRBV7-9	-	TRBJ1-4	TGTGCCAGCAGCGAGACAGGGGCGGAAGTTGAAAAACTGTTTTTT	CASSETGAEVEKLFF
-	TRBV5-5	-	TRBJ2-3	TGTGCCAGCAGCCCACTAGCTAGCACAGATACGCAGTATTTT	CASSPLASTDTQYF
TRBD1	TRBV5-1	-	TRBJ2-5	TGCGCCAGCAGCTTGGGTGGTGGGACAGGGGGCTCAGAGACCCAGTACTTC	CASSLGGGTGGSETQYF
-	TRBV6-5	-	TRBJ1-5	TGTGCCAGCAGTTACGTCGGGTACAATCAGCCCCAGCATTTT	CASSYVGYNQPQHF
-	TRBV5-6	-	TRBJ1-2	TGTGCCAGCAGCTTCTACGCGCGGACAACTAACTATGGCTACACCTTC	CASSFYARTTNYGYTF
-	TRBV28	once	TRBJ1-1	TGTGCCACCGCAGACTTGTCCATGAGCACTGAAGCTTTCTTT	CATADLSMSTEAFF
TRBD2	TRBV4-1	-	TRBJ2-1	TGCGCCAGCAGAGCCGTTGCGGGGGGGACCTACAATGAGCAGTTCTTC	CASRAVAGGTYNEQFF
-	TRBV23-1	-	TRBJ2-7	TGCGCCAGCCAAACAAATAGCGCTGTCGAGAGTATCTTC	CASQTNSAVESIF
TRBD1	TRBV7-7	few	TRBJ2-3	TGTGCCAGCAGCTCCGGGACAGGTAGCACAGATACGCAGTATTTT	CASSSGTGSTDTQYF
TRBD1	TRBV4-3	-	TRBJ2-2	TGCGCCAGCAGCCAACTCAGACAGGGGACAATGAACACCGGGGAGCTGTTTTTT	CASSQLRQGTMNTGELFF